These T cell receptor beta chains were read from a single sample in a study of HIV-infected patients and healthy controls. TCRdb analysed the 5' RACE reads with MiXCR anew, one entry per CDR3 protein. The table includes thousands of distinct CDR3 sequences, around 8% detected once. The source material was blood, sampled before antiretroviral therapy. These receptors were obtained from an adult with HIV infection. Each CDR3 is given with its conserved first and last residue. The D gene is left open where the match is weak. A clone size is listed for some rows: how often the clone was seen (once, few, many), or a class if it is expanded.

D | J | size | V | CDR3 | DNA
- | TRBJ2-1 | few | TRBV29-1 | CSVELIYNEQFF | TGCAGCGTTGAACTTATATACAATGAGCAGTTCTTC
TRBD2 | TRBJ2-3 | medium-sized | TRBV7-2 | CASSPGLAGSGLGTQYF | TGTGCCAGCAGCCCCGGACTAGCGGGTAGCGGGTTAGGTACGCAGTATTTT
TRBD1 | TRBJ2-3 | medium-sized | TRBV28 | CASRQDRASSDTQYF | TGTGCCAGCAGACAGGACAGGGCAAGCTCAGATACGCAGTATTTT
- | TRBJ1-2 | - | TRBV5-6 | CASSLRGYGYTF | TGTGCCAGCAGCTTGCGGGGCTATGGCTACACCTTC
TRBD2 | TRBJ2-1 | medium-sized | TRBV20-1 | CSARVAGATYNEQFF | TGCAGTGCTAGGGTAGCGGGAGCCACCTACAATGAGCAGTTCTTC
TRBD2 | TRBJ2-1 | - | TRBV12-3/TRBV12-4 | CASRLAGGEQFF | TGTGCCAGTCGACTAGCGGGAGGTGAGCAGTTCTTC
TRBD2 | TRBJ2-6 | many | TRBV9 | CASSVASGSSGANVLTF | TGTGCCAGCAGCGTAGCTAGCGGGAGCTCTGGGGCCAACGTCCTGACTTTC
TRBD1 | TRBJ2-2 | medium-sized | TRBV27 | CASSSLAGGSTGELFF | TGTGCCAGCAGTTCCCTGGCAGGGGGATCTACCGGGGAGCTGTTTTTT
- | TRBJ2-1 | many | TRBV2 | CASSPWGGLKNNEQFF | TGTGCCAGCAGTCCTTGGGGGGGCCTAAAGAACAATGAGCAGTTCTTC
TRBD1 | TRBJ2-6 | many | TRBV5-1 | CASSSGTGLYGANVLTF | TGCGCCAGCAGCTCCGGGACAGGGCTCTATGGGGCCAACGTCCTGACTTTC
- | TRBJ2-2 | medium-sized | TRBV7-8 | CASSLSSGELFF | TGTGCCAGCAGCTTAAGTTCCGGGGAGCTGTTTTTT
- | TRBJ2-6 | medium-sized | TRBV6-6 | CASSSRDSGANVLTF | TGTGCCAGCAGTTCCAGGGACTCTGGGGCCAACGTCCTGACTTTC
TRBD2 | TRBJ2-3 | many | TRBV7-9 | CASSLGLAGVQDTQYF | TGTGCCAGCAGCTTAGGCCTAGCGGGAGTCCAAGATACGCAGTATTTT
TRBD1 | TRBJ2-1 | many | TRBV19 | CASSAGTGGLNEQFF | TGTGCCAGTAGTGCGGGGACAGGGGGCTTGAATGAGCAGTTCTTC
- | TRBJ2-5 | medium-sized | TRBV6-1 | CASRGLMEETQYF | TGTGCCAGCAGGGGACTTATGGAAGAGACCCAGTACTTC
- | TRBJ2-7 | many | TRBV3-1 | CASSQLTGYLGNYEQYF | TGTGCCAGCAGCCAACTCACTGGGTACTTGGGAAACTACGAGCAGTACTTC
- | TRBJ2-1 | medium-sized | TRBV12-3/TRBV12-4 | CASREGSGYNEQFF | TGTGCCAGCCGAGAGGGGTCGGGCTACAATGAGCAGTTCTTC
- | TRBJ2-2 | many | TRBV6-5 | CASSPPGKRSGELFF | TGTGCCAGCAGCCCACCAGGGAAGCGGAGCGGGGAGCTGTTTTTT
- | TRBJ2-2 | medium-sized | TRBV5-5 | CASRRSSGATGELFF | TGTGCCAGCAGACGTTCGTCCGGGGCCACCGGGGAGCTGTTTTTT
- | TRBJ2-1 | many | TRBV4-1 | CASSLEGRGYNEQFF | TGCGCCAGCAGCCTCGAGGGCCGGGGATACAATGAGCAGTTCTTC
- | TRBJ2-2 | few | TRBV24-1 | CATSDLRTNTGELFF | TGTGCCACCAGTGATTTAAGGACGAACACCGGGGAGCTGTTTTTT
TRBD1 | TRBJ2-3 | medium-sized | TRBV7-2 | CASSQGQYTDTQYF | TGTGCCAGCAGCCAGGGACAGTACACAGATACGCAGTATTTT